The following is a T cell receptor beta chain sequence with its context. Its antigen is as yet unknown. Populations isolated by sorting all had purity greater than 95%. The sample is drawn from a study of beta chain features in type 1 diabetes. Study as a whole: Roughly 98 million sorted cells were examined across all samples.

The V gene end was trimmed by 7 bases and the J gene end by 2 bases; junction bases not matched to a gene: 10. The CDR3 loop spans 16 amino acids. CDR1 is SGHTA, CDR2 FQGNSA, per germline. Study-wide findings and caveats: Shortening that was moderate but significant affected the TCRB CDR3s of Type 1 diabetes patients in all four CD4+ subsets.

What was sequenced were expressed TCRB transcripts, since all of the isolated RNA had been reverse transcribed. Sequenced by immunoSEQ multiplex PCR; TCRdb stores in-frame clones only, minus some. The sample records roughly 150,000 clones, around 8.4% being singletons. The chain carries TRBV7-2 and TRBJ2-5; 10 bases fit TRBD2. The sequenced material came from central memory CD4+ T cells from blood. The clonotype comes from a woman aged 18-30 years with type 1 diabetes. The CDR3 loop reads CASNSGSGGGQETQYF. The CDR3 bases are TGTGCCAGCAATTCTGGAAGCGGGGGGGGACAAGAGACCCAGTACTTC.